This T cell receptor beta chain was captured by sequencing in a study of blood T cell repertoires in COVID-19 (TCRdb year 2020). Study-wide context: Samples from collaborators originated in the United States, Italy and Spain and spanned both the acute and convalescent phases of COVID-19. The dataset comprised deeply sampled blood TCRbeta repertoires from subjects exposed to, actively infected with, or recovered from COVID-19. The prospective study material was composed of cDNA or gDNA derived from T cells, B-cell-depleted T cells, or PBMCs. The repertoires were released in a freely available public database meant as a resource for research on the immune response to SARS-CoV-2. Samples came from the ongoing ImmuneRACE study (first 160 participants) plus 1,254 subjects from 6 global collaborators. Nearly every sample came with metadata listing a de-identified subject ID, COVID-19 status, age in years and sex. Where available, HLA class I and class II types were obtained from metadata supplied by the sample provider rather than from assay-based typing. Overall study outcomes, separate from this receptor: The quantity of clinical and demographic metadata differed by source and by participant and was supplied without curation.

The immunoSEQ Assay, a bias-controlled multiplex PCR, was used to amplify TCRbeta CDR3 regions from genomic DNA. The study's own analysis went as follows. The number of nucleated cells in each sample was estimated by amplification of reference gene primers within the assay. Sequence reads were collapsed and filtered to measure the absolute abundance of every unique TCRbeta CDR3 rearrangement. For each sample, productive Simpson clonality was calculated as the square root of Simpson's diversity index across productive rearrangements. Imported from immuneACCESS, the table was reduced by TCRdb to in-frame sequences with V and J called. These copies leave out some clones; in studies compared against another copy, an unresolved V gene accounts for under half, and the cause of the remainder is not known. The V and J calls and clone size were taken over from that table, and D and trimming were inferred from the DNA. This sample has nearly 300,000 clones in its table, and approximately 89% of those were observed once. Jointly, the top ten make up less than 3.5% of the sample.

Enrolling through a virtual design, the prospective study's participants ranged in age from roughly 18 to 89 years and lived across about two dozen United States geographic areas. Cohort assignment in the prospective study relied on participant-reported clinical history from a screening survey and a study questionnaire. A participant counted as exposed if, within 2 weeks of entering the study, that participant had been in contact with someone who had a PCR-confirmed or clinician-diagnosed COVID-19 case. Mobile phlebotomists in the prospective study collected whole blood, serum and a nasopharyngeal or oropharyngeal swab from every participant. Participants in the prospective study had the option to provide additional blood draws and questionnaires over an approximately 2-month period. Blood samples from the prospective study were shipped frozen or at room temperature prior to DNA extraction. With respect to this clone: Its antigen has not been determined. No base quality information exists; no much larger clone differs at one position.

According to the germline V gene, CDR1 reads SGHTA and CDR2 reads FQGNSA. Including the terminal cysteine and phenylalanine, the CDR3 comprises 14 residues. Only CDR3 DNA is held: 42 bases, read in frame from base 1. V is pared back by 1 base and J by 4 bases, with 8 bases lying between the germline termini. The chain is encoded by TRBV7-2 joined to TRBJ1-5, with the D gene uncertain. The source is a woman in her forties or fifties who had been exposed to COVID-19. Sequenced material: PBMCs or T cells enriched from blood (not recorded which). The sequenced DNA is TGTGCCAGCAGCTTAGTAACGGTAAATCAGCCCCAGCATTTT. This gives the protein CASSLVTVNQPQHF.